The T cell receptor beta chain under discussion was sequenced for a study of shared T cell receptors in the human thymus. Germline values: CDR1 MGHRA, CDR2 YSYEKL. The CDR3 spans 20 residues. The germline V and J ends were trimmed by 0 bases and 5 bases, with 25 bases remaining between them. Sequencing used immunoSEQ multiplex PCR; TCRdb keeps in-frame clones, though not all of them. Of 650,000 to 950,000 clones in the sample, 70% to 90% were seen once. This sample was shared with a second study, whose subject was human thymus T cells. From that study: Healthy Finnish infants undergoing corrective surgery for congenital heart defects were used as donors. Resected material from corrective heart surgery provided the thymus tissue analysed. Thymic and blood repertoires appeared to show biased V and J gene usage. Thymic TCR repertoires of unrelated people reportedly overlapped highly.

The TCR comes from a girl in the first two years of life with a congenital heart defect. Sample: thymocytes. V gene TRBV4-1 combines with J gene TRBJ1-4; D is unclear. CDR3 in DNA: TGCGCCAGCAGCCAAGATGTGACCGGGAGCTTAAAGGTTGGGAATGAAAAACTGTTTTTT. It encodes CASSQDVTGSLKVGNEKLFF.